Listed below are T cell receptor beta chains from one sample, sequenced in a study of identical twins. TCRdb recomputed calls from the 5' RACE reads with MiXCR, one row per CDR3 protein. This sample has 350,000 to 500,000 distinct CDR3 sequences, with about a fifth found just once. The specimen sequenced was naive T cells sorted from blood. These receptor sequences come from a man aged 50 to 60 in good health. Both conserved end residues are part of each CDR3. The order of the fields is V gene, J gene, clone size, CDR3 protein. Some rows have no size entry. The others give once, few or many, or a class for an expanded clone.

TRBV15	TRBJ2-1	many	CATSLTGYEQFF
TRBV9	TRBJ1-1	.	CASSVSGTPVTEAFF
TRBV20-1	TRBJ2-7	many	CSARDGLAGDEQYF
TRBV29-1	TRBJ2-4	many	CSVPGKAGAKNIQYF
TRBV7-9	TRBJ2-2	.	CASILSSGRRGGELFF
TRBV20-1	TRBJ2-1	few	CSASAYLEQFF
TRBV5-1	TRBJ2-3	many	CASSLGTLTDTQYF
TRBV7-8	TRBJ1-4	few	CASSLGSGVGIEKLFF
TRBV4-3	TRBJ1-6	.	CASSQEGTSLSSSYNSPLHF
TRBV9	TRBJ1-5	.	CASSFGSSNQPQHF
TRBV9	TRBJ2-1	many	CASSAPTGVSNNEQFF
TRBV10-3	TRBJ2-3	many	CATGGSKITDTQYF
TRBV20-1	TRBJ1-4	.	CSVHGEEKLFF
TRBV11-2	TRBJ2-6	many	CASSPGQRGANVLTF
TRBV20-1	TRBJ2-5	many	CSARSGDRGRETQYF
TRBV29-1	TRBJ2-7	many	CSALDGYYEQYF
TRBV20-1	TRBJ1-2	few	CSAREANYGYTF
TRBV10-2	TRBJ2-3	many	CASSYGTGADTQYF
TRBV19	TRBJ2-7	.	CASTSAPDPSYEQYF
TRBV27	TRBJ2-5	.	CASSTVRGVETQYF
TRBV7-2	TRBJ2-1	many	CASSLTLSSYNEQFF
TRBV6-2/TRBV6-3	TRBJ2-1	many	CASSLRQTSGRVLEQFF
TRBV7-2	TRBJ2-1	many	CASSFILYNEQFF
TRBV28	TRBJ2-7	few	CASREGGRFYEQYF
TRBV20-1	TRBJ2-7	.	CSLNYRDLTLEQYF